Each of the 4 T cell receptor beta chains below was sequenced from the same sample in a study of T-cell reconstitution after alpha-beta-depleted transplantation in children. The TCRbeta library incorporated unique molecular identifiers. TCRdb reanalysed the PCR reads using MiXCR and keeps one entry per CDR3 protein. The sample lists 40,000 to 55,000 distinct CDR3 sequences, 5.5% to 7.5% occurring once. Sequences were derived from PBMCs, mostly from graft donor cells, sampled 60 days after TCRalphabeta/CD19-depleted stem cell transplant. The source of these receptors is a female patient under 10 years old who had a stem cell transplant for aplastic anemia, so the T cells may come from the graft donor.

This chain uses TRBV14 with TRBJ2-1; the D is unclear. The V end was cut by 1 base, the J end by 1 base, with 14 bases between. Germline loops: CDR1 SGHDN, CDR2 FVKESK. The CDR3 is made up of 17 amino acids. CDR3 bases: TGTGCCAGCAGCCAAGCTGCGGCCCGGCCATCCTACAATGAGCAGTTCTTC. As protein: CASSQAAARPSYNEQFF.

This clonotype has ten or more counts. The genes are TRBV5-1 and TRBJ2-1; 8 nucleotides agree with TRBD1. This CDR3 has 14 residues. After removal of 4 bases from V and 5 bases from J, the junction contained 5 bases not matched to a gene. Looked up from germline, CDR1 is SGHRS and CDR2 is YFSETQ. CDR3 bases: TGCGCCAGCAGCCCGAAGACAGGGGACAATGAGCAGTTCTTC. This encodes CASSPKTGDNEQFF.

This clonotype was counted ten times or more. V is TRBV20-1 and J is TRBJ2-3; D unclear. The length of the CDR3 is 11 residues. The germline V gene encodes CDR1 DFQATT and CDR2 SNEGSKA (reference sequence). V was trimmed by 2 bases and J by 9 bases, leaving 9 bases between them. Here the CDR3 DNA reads TGCAGTGCTAGAAGCGTTGACACGCAGTATTTT. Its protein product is CSARSVDTQYF.

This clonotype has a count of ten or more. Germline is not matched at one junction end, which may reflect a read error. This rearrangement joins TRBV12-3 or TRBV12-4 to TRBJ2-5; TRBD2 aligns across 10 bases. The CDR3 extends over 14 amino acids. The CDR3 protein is CASRLAGGLETQYF. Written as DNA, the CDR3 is TGTGCCAGCAGATTAGCGGGGGGCCTTGAGACCCAGTACTTC.